Each of the 4 T cell receptor beta chains below was sequenced from the same sample in a study of PD-L1 blockade in urothelial cancer. Time point denoted: peripheral blood 6 weeks after treatment start. The assay was immunoSEQ multiplex PCR, and TCRdb's table has in-frame clones only and misses some. This table holds about 120,000 clones, 75% to 90% found once. The sequences come from PBMCs, collected around atezolizumab (anti-PD-L1) treatment. These receptors came from a man in his 60s with urothelial cancer.

The CDR3 protein is CASSNSGTGRGYTF. The CDR3 coding sequence is TGTGCCAGCAGCAACTCCGGGACAGGGCGAGGCTACACCTTC. The chain has TRBV21-1 and TRBJ1-2; the table's D call, TRBD1, has no DNA check behind it. TRBV21-1 has pseudogene status. The length of the CDR3 is 14 residues.

J is TRBJ1-1 and V is TRBV11-3; 7 bases match TRBD1. This CDR3 is 13 amino acids long. The J segment lost 11 bases and the V segment lost 5 bases, leaving 11 bases of the junction unmatched. CDR1 and CDR2 (germline): SGHNT, YENEEA. The CDR3 sequence is CASSPGTGDHAFF. The CDR3 DNA sequence: TGTGCCAGCAGCCCGGGAACAGGGGATCATGCTTTCTTT.

The chain joins TRBV29-1 to TRBJ2-3, with D tentatively TRBD1 (5 bases). Trimming took 7 bases from V and 1 from J, leaving 9 bases between them. Germline V lookup: CDR1 SQVTM, CDR2 ANQGSEA. The CDR3 runs 12 residues. The DNA of the CDR3 is TGCAGCGGGGGCTGGGGCACAGATACGCAGTATTTT. This gives the protein CSGGWGTDTQYF.

The V call is TRBV28, the J call TRBJ1-2, with TRBD1 as a possible D gene (5 bases). The germline V gene encodes CDR1 MDHEN and CDR2 SYDVKM. V gave up 11 bases and J gave up 5 bases, with 21 bases separating them. The CDR3 contains 14 residues. The CDR3 loop is CASRRRGEVYGYTF. The CDR3 DNA is TGTGCCTCCAGGAGGCGGGGGGAGGTTTATGGCTACACCTTC.